These T cell receptor beta chains were read from a single sample in a study of T cell changes during pregnancy in multiple sclerosis. Only in-frame clones appear in the TCRdb table, and some are missing; sequencing was by immunoSEQ multiplex PCR. The table records about 61,000 clones, roughly 87% of them present only once. This sample comprised peripheral blood, obtained in the first trimester of pregnancy. The receptor set was obtained from a female donor with multiple sclerosis, enrolled in a pregnancy study. Both conserved end residues are part of each CDR3. The D gene is left open where the match is weak. Expanded clones get a size class; other rows say once, few or many, or leave the size out.

clone_size j_call d_call v_call cdr3_nt cdr3_aa
. TRBJ1-5 . TRBV19 TGTGCCAGTAGATTACCGGGGGACAATCAGCCCCAGCATTTT CASRLPGDNQPQHF
. TRBJ2-1 TRBD2 TRBV28 TGTGCCAGCAGTGCCACTAGCGTCAGCTCCTACAATGAGCAGTTCTTC CASSATSVSSYNEQFF
once TRBJ1-1 . TRBV11-2 TGTGCCAGCAGCTTCACAGGCGAAAACACTGAAGCTTTCTTT CASSFTGENTEAFF
few TRBJ1-5 TRBD1 TRBV2 TGTGCCAGCAGTCTACAGGGGGATCAGCCCCAGCATTTT CASSLQGDQPQHF
. TRBJ2-3 TRBD1 TRBV6-1 TGTGCCAGCAGTCGACAGGGATCGAACACAGATACGCAGTATTTT CASSRQGSNTDTQYF
few TRBJ1-2 TRBD1 TRBV28 TGTGCCAGCAGTCCCCCGGACAGGTACTACACCTTC CASSPPDRYYTF
. TRBJ2-2 TRBD1 TRBV19 TGTGCCAGTAGTCTTGACAGGGAGAGGACCGGGGAGCTGTTTTTT CASSLDRERTGELFF
once TRBJ1-2 TRBD1 TRBV7-3 TGTGCCAGCAGCTCGGACGCCGGGACAGGGGGGTATGGCTACACCTTC CASSSDAGTGGYGYTF
. TRBJ1-1 . TRBV27 TGTGCCAGCAGTTTAGGCAGGGGAGCCACTGAAGCTTTCTTT CASSLGRGATEAFF
. TRBJ2-3 TRBD2 TRBV9 TGTGCCAGCAGCGTACGAGCGGGAGCGGCAGATACGCAGTATTTT CASSVRAGAADTQYF
. TRBJ1-5 . TRBV6-5 TGTGCCAGCAGTTACAACAGGGTCGATCAGCCCCAGCATTTT CASSYNRVDQPQHF
. TRBJ1-2 . TRBV6-1 TGTGCCAGCAGTGAAGTTCCCGTCTATGGCTACACCTTC CASSEVPVYGYTF
. TRBJ2-3 . TRBV12-5 TGTGCTAGTGGTTTGGGGCAGGGGACTATTAGCACAGATACGCAGTATTTT CASGLGQGTISTDTQYF
. TRBJ2-3 TRBD2 TRBV7-2 TGTGCCAGCACCTTAGGACTAGCGGGAGTTTCCGATACGCAGTATTTT CASTLGLAGVSDTQYF
. TRBJ2-7 TRBD2 TRBV28 TGTGCCAGCAGCCCAAACGGGGGCGGGAGGGCCTTCGAGCAGTACTTC CASSPNGGGRAFEQYF
. TRBJ2-3 . TRBV4-2 TGTGCCAGCAGCCAAAGGTTCCTAACAGGGACGGCTCATAGCACAGATACGCAGTATTTT CASSQRFLTGTAHSTDTQYF
. TRBJ2-1 TRBD1 TRBV6-1 TGTGCCAGCAGTGACCCGGGACAGAGAGGGAACAATGAGCAGTTCTTC CASSDPGQRGNNEQFF
. TRBJ2-3 TRBD2 TRBV18 TGTGCCAGCTCACCAAAGGTAGCGGGATCAAGCACAGATACGCAGTATTTT CASSPKVAGSSTDTQYF
. TRBJ2-3 TRBD1 TRBV5-8 TGTGCCAGCAGCTTGGGCAGGGGGCTCACAGATACGCAGTATTTT CASSLGRGLTDTQYF
. TRBJ2-7 . TRBV6-1 TGTGCCACGGAGACTGTGAGCTCCTACGAGCAGTACTTC CATETVSSYEQYF
. TRBJ1-1 . TRBV5-1 TGCGCCAGCAGCTTGGTCCAGGGGAGGGACATGAACACTGAAGCTTTCTTT CASSLVQGRDMNTEAFF
. TRBJ1-2 TRBD1 TRBV5-1 TGCGCCAGCAGCCCCCGGACAGGGGCTAACTATGGCTACACCTTC CASSPRTGANYGYTF
. TRBJ2-1 . TRBV29-1 TGCAGCGTTGTTCGGGATCTGTACAATGAGCAGTTCTTC CSVVRDLYNEQFF
. TRBJ2-2 TRBD1 TRBV4-3 TGCGCCAGCAGCCAAAGACAGGGGGCCCTGACCGGGGAGCTGTTTTTT CASSQRQGALTGELFF
. TRBJ2-1 . TRBV4-1 TGCGCCAGCAGCCGGGTTCCCAGGGGCGGGAGCTACAATGAGCAGTTCTTC CASSRVPRGGSYNEQFF
few TRBJ2-2 . TRBV21-1 TGTGCCAGCAGCAAAGTTCGTGGCGGGAACACCGGGGAGCTGTTTTTT CASSKVRGGNTGELFF
. TRBJ1-1 . TRBV18 TGTGCCAGCTCACCAGGGGAGGGGGAAGCTTTCTTT CASSPGEGEAFF
. TRBJ2-3 TRBD2 TRBV27 TGTGCCAGCAGACCCGAGCGGGAGACTAGCACAGATACGCAGTATTTT CASRPERETSTDTQYF
. TRBJ2-1 . TRBV6-5 TGTGCCAGCAGTTACCTAAGCGACTACAATGAGCAGTTCTTC CASSYLSDYNEQFF
. TRBJ1-2 . TRBV5-4 TGTGCCAGCAGCTTGCGCCAGATTAACTATGGCTACACCTTC CASSLRQINYGYTF
. TRBJ2-3 TRBD2 TRBV7-9 TGTGCCAGCAGCTTAGGTGGGTCTAGCGGCGGTGATACGCAGTATTTT CASSLGGSSGGDTQYF
. TRBJ2-5 . TRBV29-1 TGCAGCGTTGGACAGGCCGAGGGAGAGACCCAGTACTTC CSVGQAEGETQYF
. TRBJ2-1 . TRBV29-1 TGCAGCGTTGAACCGGTTAGCTCCTACAATGAGCAGTTCTTC CSVEPVSSYNEQFF
. TRBJ2-7 . TRBV10-3 TGTGCCATCAGTGTTGGTACGCCTCTTTTCCCGGGCGAGCAGTACTTC CAISVGTPLFPGEQYF
. TRBJ2-3 TRBD1 TRBV9 TGTGCCAGCAGCGTAAACCCAGGGGGTTCAGATACGCAGTATTTT CASSVNPGGSDTQYF
. TRBJ2-5 . TRBV11-3 TGTGCCAGCAGCTTAAACGGCGGCCCCCAAGAGACCCAGTACTTC CASSLNGGPQETQYF
. TRBJ2-2 TRBD2 TRBV7-9 TGTGCCAGCAGTTCGACCGGGACTAGCGCTAACACCGGGGAGCTGTTTTTT CASSSTGTSANTGELFF
. TRBJ2-3 . TRBV27 TGTGCCAGCAGCCGACCAGGGCTTAGCACAGATACGCAGTATTTT CASSRPGLSTDTQYF
. TRBJ2-2 TRBD1 TRBV10-1 TGCGCCAGCAGTGAACAGGGGGAGTCAGGGGAGCTGTTTTTT CASSEQGESGELFF
. TRBJ2-5 . TRBV29-1 TGCAGCGTTCCTCCCAGCGATCAAGAGACCCAGTACTTC CSVPPSDQETQYF
. TRBJ1-1 TRBD1 TRBV27 TGTGCCAGCAGTTTAGACAGGGGAATCGACACTGAAGCTTTCTTT CASSLDRGIDTEAFF
few TRBJ2-7 TRBD2 TRBV4-1 TGCGCCAGCAGCCGCGGGACTAGTGAAACCTACGAGCAGTACTTC CASSRGTSETYEQYF
. TRBJ2-7 . TRBV5-6 TGTGCCAGCAGCGGGGTGGGTAGCGGTCTCCCCGAGCAGTACTTC CASSGVGSGLPEQYF
. TRBJ1-2 TRBD1 TRBV2 TGTGCCAGCAGTGAAGGTCGGGGACAGACCCTCTATGGCTACACCTTC CASSEGRGQTLYGYTF
. TRBJ2-3 . TRBV4-3 TGCGCCAGCAGCCAAGATACGGGTCTTAGCACAGATACGCAGTATTTT CASSQDTGLSTDTQYF
. TRBJ2-7 TRBD2 TRBV5-1 TGCGCCAGCAGCCCGGATACCGGGACTAGCGGGATTTCCTACGAGCAGTACTTC CASSPDTGTSGISYEQYF
. TRBJ1-3 . TRBV6-5 TGTGCCAGCCTGGCCGGAAACACCATATATTTT CASLAGNTIYF
. TRBJ2-6 . TRBV5-1 TGCGCCAGCAGCCCGGGGTCTGGGGCCAACGTCCTGACTTTC CASSPGSGANVLTF
. TRBJ2-7 . TRBV5-4 TGTGCCAGCAGCTTCTATGGCGGGATCTCCTACGAGCAGTACTTC CASSFYGGISYEQYF
. TRBJ2-1 . TRBV6-1 TGTGCCAGCAGGACGGGACTTCAATCCTACAATGAGCAGTTCTTC CASRTGLQSYNEQFF
once TRBJ1-1 TRBD1 TRBV27 TGTGCCAGCAGTCAGCTTGGGACAGGGGGTACTACTGAAGCTTTCTTT CASSQLGTGGTTEAFF
once TRBJ2-5 . TRBV5-4 TGTGCCAGCAGCTTGTTCGGGGCAGGGGCTGAAGAGACCCAGTACTTC CASSLFGAGAEETQYF
. TRBJ1-2 . TRBV30 TGTGCCTGGACCGACAGCCCCTATGGCTACACCTTC CAWTDSPYGYTF
. TRBJ1-6 . TRBV25-1 TGTGCCAGCAGTGAATCTGTCACCACAAATTCACCCCTCCACTTT CASSESVTTNSPLHF
. TRBJ1-4 . TRBV7-9 TGTGCCAGCAGCCTACCGGACAGTGCAACTAATGAAAAACTGTTTTTT CASSLPDSATNEKLFF
. TRBJ2-5 TRBD2 TRBV7-9 TGTGCCAGCAGCTTGGGGGTGACTAGCGGACAAGAGACCCAGTACTTC CASSLGVTSGQETQYF
. TRBJ1-1 . TRBV11-3 TGTGCCAGCAGCTTAGACGGTGGGCACACTGAAGCTTTCTTT CASSLDGGHTEAFF
. TRBJ2-1 TRBD2 TRBV28 TGTGCCAGCAGTCCTTACCCCGGACTAGCGGGAGTGAATGAGCAGTTCTTC CASSPYPGLAGVNEQFF
. TRBJ2-2 TRBD2 TRBV2 TGTGCCAGCAGTGAACTGGTAGCGGGAGATACCGGGGAGCTGTTTTTT CASSELVAGDTGELFF